The clone carrying this T cell receptor (beta chain) was seen a single time. Its target is unknown. The sample originates from a study of Ad26.COV2.S vaccination and SARS-CoV-2 variants. Specified treatment: roughly 19 received Ad26.COV2.S at low or high dose, single or two shots; five or six received placebo; per-sample allocation not given. On day 63 after the first injection, vaccine and placebo recipients gave samples. TCRdb's copy holds only in-frame clones and misses some; the assay was immunoSEQ multiplex PCR. The data show around 400,000 clones, 83% seen once. Study-wide results and caveats: Comparable non-spike TCR breadth was observed in vaccine and placebo recipients.

The CDR3 runs 13 residues. V shed 6 bases and J 10 bases; nucleotides not matched to a gene: 6. Germline V gene sequence: CDR1 SNHLY, CDR2 FYNNEI. This sequence joins TRBV2 and TRBJ2-5; TRBD2 agrees at 12 bases. The specimen was peripheral blood, collected in a trial of Ad26.COV2.S vaccine versus placebo. The receptor's source is a person aged 18 to 59 who received the Ad26.COV2.S COVID-19 vaccine or a placebo. This CDR3 is CASRVTSGRFQYF. CDR3 nucleotides: TGTGCCAGCAGGGTCACTAGCGGGAGGTTCCAGTACTTC.